This TCR beta chain was captured in a study of control samples from healthy donors and cancer patients. The germline gives CDR1 SGHRS, CDR2 YFSETQ. V shed 3 bases and J shed 1 base, with 13 bases lying between them. The CDR3 is made up of 15 amino acids. Using immunoSEQ multiplex PCR, the repertoire was profiled, and TCRdb retains in-frame clones only, with some absent. The sample records about 190,000 clones, 91% being singletons. The sample taken for sequencing was blood. This rearrangement joins TRBV5-1 to TRBJ2-5; D is possibly TRBD2 (6 bases). The clonotype was recovered from a young man in good health. CDR3 in DNA: TGCGCCAGCAGCTCCATGGCGGGGTTCCAAGAGACCCAGTACTTC. It yields the protein CASSSMAGFQETQYF.